This T cell receptor (beta chain) was recorded in a study of cytomegalovirus exposure and HLA in healthy donors. Repertoires were generated with immunoSEQ multiplex PCR, while TCRdb's copy carries only in-frame clones and drops some. Altogether about 140,000 clones are present, roughly 90% being singletons, with the ten largest covering less than 3.5%. Germline CDR1 reads MNHNY; CDR2 reads SVGAGI (reference sequence). The CDR3 is 14 residues long. The V gene lost 3 bases and the J gene lost 1 base, with 9 bases spanning the gap. This clonotype was sampled from a man aged 18 to 29 in good health and CMV-seronegative. The chain employs TRBV6-6 and TRBJ2-5, with TRBD1 as a possible D gene (5 bases). Source material: PBMCs. The CDR3 sequence is CASSYRQSQETQYF. In DNA, the CDR3 is TGTGCCAGCAGTTATCGACAGAGCCAAGAGACCCAGTACTTC.